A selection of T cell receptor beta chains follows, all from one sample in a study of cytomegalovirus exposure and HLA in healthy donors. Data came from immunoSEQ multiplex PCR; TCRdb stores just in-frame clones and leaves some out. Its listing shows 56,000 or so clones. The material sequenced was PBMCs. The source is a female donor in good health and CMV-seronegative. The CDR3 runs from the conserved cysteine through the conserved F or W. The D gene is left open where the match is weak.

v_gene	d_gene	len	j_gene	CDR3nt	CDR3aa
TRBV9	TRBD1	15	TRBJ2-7	TGTGCCAGCAGCGCCGGGACAGTGGGTCCCTACGAGCAGTACTTC	CASSAGTVGPYEQYF
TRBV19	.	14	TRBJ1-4	TGTGCCAGTAGCTCGGACAGCCTTTGGGAAAAACTGTTTTTT	CASSSDSLWEKLFF
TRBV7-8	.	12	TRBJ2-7	TGTGCCAGCAGCCAGGGGGGACCCGAGCAGTACTTC	CASSQGGPEQYF
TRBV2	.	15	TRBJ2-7	TGTGCCAGCATGGAGGGGAGCGGTCTCTCCTACGAGCAGTACTTC	CASMEGSGLSYEQYF
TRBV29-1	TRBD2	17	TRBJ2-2	TGCAGCGTTGTGAGCGGGGGGGCCGGAGTTGGGTCCGGGGAGCTGTTTTTT	CSVVSGGAGVGSGELFF
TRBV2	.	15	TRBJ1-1	TGTGCCAGCAGTGAAAGTGCTACTTGGAACACTGAAGCTTTCTTT	CASSESATWNTEAFF
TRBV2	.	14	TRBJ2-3	TGTGCCAGCCGGGTTACCCTCCACACAGATACGCAGTATTTT	CASRVTLHTDTQYF
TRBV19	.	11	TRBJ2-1	TGTGCCAGTACCGCGCCGGGTGAGCAGTTCTTC	CASTAPGEQFF
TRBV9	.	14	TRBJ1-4	TGTGCCAGCAGCGTAGCGGGGACTAATGAAAAACTGTTTTTT	CASSVAGTNEKLFF
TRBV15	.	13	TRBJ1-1	TGTGCCACCAGCAGAGGACAGAACACTGAAGCTTTCTTT	CATSRGQNTEAFF
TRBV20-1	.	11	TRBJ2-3	TGCAGTGCTAGATCACGGGATACGCAGTATTTT	CSARSRDTQYF
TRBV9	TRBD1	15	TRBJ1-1	TGTGCCAGCAGCGTAGCCCGGGACAGCCACACTGAAGCTTTCTTT	CASSVARDSHTEAFF
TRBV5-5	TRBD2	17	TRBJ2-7	TGTGCCAGCAGCCCCTGGGAGGGAAGGATCGCGACCTACGAGCAGTACTTC	CASSPWEGRIATYEQYF
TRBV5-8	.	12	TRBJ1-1	TGTGCCAGCAACATCGTGGAGACTGAAGCTTTCTTT	CASNIVETEAFF
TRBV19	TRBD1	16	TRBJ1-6	TGTGCCAGTAGACAATCCGCAGGGGGGAGAGGGTCACCCCTCCACTTT	CASRQSAGGRGSPLHF
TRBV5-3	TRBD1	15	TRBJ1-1	TGTGCCAGAGGGTTAGGGGACAGGGAAGACACTGAAGCTTTCTTT	CARGLGDREDTEAFF
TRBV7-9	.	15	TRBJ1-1	TGTGCCAGCAGCTCAGGAACGGGATTAGGCACTGAAGCTTTCTTT	CASSSGTGLGTEAFF
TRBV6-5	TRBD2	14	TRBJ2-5	TGTGCCAGCGCGAGGATAAGACTAGCAGAGACCCAGTACTTC	CASARIRLAETQYF
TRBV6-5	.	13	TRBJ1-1	TGTGCCAGCAGTAAACTACATTCAGTTGAAGCTTTCTTT	CASSKLHSVEAFF
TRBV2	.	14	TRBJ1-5	TGTGCCAGCAGTGTTGGGGCCCCCAATCAGCCCCAGCATTTT	CASSVGAPNQPQHF
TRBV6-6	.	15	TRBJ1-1	TGTGCCAGCAGTTACGGAGCGGGGAAGAACACTGAAGCTTTCTTT	CASSYGAGKNTEAFF
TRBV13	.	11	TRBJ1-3	TGTGCCAGCAGCCTCGGGAACACCATATATTTT	CASSLGNTIYF
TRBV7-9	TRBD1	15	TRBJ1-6	TGTGCCAGCAGCTTAACCGGGACAGGGAATTCACCCCTCCACTTT	CASSLTGTGNSPLHF
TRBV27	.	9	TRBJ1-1	TGTACAAGGTCTAGGGAGGCTTTCTTT	CTRSREAFF
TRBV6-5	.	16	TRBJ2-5	TGTGCCAGCAGTTACTCACCAGGGCTGGAACAAGAGACCCAGTACTTC	CASSYSPGLEQETQYF
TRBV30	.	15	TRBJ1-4	TGTGCCTGGAGGGCCCCCGGGACAACTAATGAAAAACTGTTTTTT	CAWRAPGTTNEKLFF
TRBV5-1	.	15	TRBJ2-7	TGCGCCAGCAGCTCAGACCAGGGTTATCGCTACGAGCAGTACTTC	CASSSDQGYRYEQYF
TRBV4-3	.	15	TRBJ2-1	TGCGCCAGCAGCCAAGAAAAGACAAGTTACAATGAGCAGTTCTTC	CASSQEKTSYNEQFF
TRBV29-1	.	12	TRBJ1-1	TGCAGCGTTGGACGGGTGAACACTGAAGCTTTCTTT	CSVGRVNTEAFF
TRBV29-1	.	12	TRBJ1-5	TGCAGCGTTTCGGGGGATGGTCAGCCCCAGCATTTT	CSVSGDGQPQHF
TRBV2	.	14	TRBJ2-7	TGTGCCAGCAGTGAAGTCAGGGATCCCTACGAGCAGTACTTC	CASSEVRDPYEQYF
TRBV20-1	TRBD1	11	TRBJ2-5	TGCAGTAGAGGGGGCCGGGAGACCCAGTACTTC	CSRGGRETQYF
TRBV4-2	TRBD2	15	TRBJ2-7	TGTGCCAGCAGGCCGACTAGCGGGGGGTCCTCCGAGCAGTACTTC	CASRPTSGGSSEQYF